This T cell receptor beta chain was sequenced during a study of blood T cell repertoires in COVID-19. Looking at the study overall: The cDNA or gDNA used as material had been derived from T cells, B-cell-depleted T cells, or PBMCs.

Germline V gene sequence: CDR1 SGHTA, CDR2 FQGNSA. V was pared by 1 base and J by 5 bases, with 6 bases of the junction left unmatched. The CDR3 sequence is 15 residues long. Sequencing used immunoSEQ multiplex PCR; TCRdb keeps in-frame clones, though not all of them. The repertoire consists of roughly 340,000 clones, with about 90% occurring once and the leading ten covering roughly 2%. Material for sequencing was PBMCs or T cells enriched from blood (not recorded which). This chain connects TRBV7-2 to TRBJ2-7; 9 nucleotides align to TRBD2. The receptor was derived from a man aged 35-49 years in a cohort exposed to, infected with or recovered from COVID-19 (not recorded which). The CDR3 DNA reads TGTGCCAGCAGCTTAGTTGGGGGACTAGCAAACGAGCAGTACTTC. Encoded protein: CASSLVGGLANEQYF.